This T cell receptor beta chain was captured in a study of T cell responses to AZD1222 COVID-19 vaccine. The wider study: Investigators merged groups given second doses at roughly 4 or roughly 12 weeks. Study-level results: Repertoire sampling happened only post peak T cell response. Possibly, clonal diversity was underestimated; donors were largely white British and included more females.

Points on this clone: Antigen unknown.

The germline gives CDR1 LNHNV, CDR2 YYDKDF (reference sequence). V gave up 0 bases and J gave up 0 bases; unmatched junction bases: 5. The CDR3 runs to 17 residues. Only in-frame clones appear in the TCRdb table, and some are missing; sequencing was by immunoSEQ multiplex PCR. This table holds 150,000 or so clones, more than 75% found once. This clonotype was sampled from an adult in good health. The material was peripheral blood, obtained on day 0 of AZD1222 vaccination. The chain is built from TRBV15 and TRBJ2-4, with 7 bases matching TRBD1. The CDR3 region has the DNA TGTGCCACCAGCAGAGATCAGACAGGGCTAGCCAAAAACATTCAGTACTTC. Protein: CATSRDQTGLAKNIQYF.